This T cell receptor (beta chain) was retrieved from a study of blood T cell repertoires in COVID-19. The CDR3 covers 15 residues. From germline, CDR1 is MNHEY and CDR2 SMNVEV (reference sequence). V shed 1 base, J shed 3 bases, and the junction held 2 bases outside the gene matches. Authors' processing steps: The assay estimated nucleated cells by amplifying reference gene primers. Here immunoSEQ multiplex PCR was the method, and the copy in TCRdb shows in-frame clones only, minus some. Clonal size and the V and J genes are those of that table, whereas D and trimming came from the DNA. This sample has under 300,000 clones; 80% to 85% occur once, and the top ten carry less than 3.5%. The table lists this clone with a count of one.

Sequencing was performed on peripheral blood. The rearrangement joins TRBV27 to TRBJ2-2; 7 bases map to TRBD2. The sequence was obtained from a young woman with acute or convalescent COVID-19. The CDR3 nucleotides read TGTGCCAGCAGTTTATGGGGGGGTGACACCGGGGAGCTGTTTTTT. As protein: CASSLWGGDTGELFF.